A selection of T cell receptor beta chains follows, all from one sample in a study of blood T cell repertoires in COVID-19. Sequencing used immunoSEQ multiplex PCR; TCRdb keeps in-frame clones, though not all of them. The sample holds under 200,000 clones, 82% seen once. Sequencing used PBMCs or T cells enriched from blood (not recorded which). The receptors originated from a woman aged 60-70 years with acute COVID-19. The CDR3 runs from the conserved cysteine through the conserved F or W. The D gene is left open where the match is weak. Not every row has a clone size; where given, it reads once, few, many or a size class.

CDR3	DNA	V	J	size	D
CASSPRVTSGDEQFF	TGTGCCAGCTCACCACGCGTGACTAGCGGGGATGAGCAGTTCTTC	TRBV18	TRBJ2-1	-	TRBD2
CASSYSNGRGGYTF	TGTGCCAGCAGTTACTCGAATGGAAGGGGTGGCTACACCTTC	TRBV6-5	TRBJ1-2	-	-
CSASIGRGAYEQYF	TGCAGTGCTAGTATTGGGAGGGGGGCCTACGAGCAGTACTTC	TRBV20-1	TRBJ2-7	-	-
CASRLPRAGDDYEQFF	TGCGCCAGCAGATTACCCAGGGCAGGGGATGACTATGAGCAGTTCTTC	TRBV5-1	TRBJ2-1	-	-
CASLGGRGDPGANVLTF	TGTGCCAGTCTAGGGGGCAGGGGTGACCCTGGGGCCAACGTCCTGACTTTC	TRBV19	TRBJ2-6	-	TRBD1
CASSPQRESTGELFF	TGTGCCAGCTCACCTCAGCGGGAGAGCACCGGGGAGCTGTTTTTT	TRBV18	TRBJ2-2	-	TRBD2
CASSYLRTGVYEQYF	TGTGCCAGCAGTTACCTCCGGACAGGAGTCTACGAGCAGTACTTC	TRBV6-5	TRBJ2-7	-	TRBD1
CASSIDGPGGSPLHF	TGTGCCAGTAGTATAGATGGGCCCGGGGGTTCACCCCTCCACTTT	TRBV19	TRBJ1-6	-	-
CAISEAQNQFPDTQYF	TGTGCCATCAGTGAGGCCCAAAACCAGTTCCCAGATACGCAGTATTTT	TRBV10-3	TRBJ2-3	-	-
CASSISGSNQPQHF	TGCGCCAGCAGTATATCAGGGAGCAATCAGCCCCAGCATTTT	TRBV10-2	TRBJ1-5	once	-
CAWSIDWGGYNEQFF	TGTGCCTGGAGTATCGATTGGGGGGGCTACAATGAGCAGTTCTTC	TRBV30	TRBJ2-1	-	TRBD2
CASSLYREAFF	TGTGCCAGCAGTTTATACAGGGAAGCTTTCTTT	TRBV28	TRBJ1-1	few	-
CASSPQGTGVGNTIYF	TGCGCCAGCAGCCCACAAGGGACAGGGGTCGGAAACACCATATATTTT	TRBV5-1	TRBJ1-3	-	TRBD1
CATPKGPQSTGELFF	TGTGCCACCCCGAAGGGGCCCCAGTCCACCGGGGAGCTGTTTTTT	TRBV16	TRBJ2-2	-	-